The clone carrying this T cell receptor (beta chain) was seen a single time. V shed 2 bases and J shed 0 bases, with 3 bases lying between them. There are 13 residues in the CDR3. Germline V CDR1 and CDR2: MNHNY, SVGAGI (reference sequence). Over chemoradiotherapy, repertoires were sampled more than once. This specimen comes from a study of chemoradiotherapy in HPV16-positive cancers. Overall study: A couple of HPV16-positive patients' cells yielded candidate HPV-specific clones and common motifs.

TCRdb keeps only in-frame clones here, not all; method: immunoSEQ multiplex PCR. Of about 3,500 clones listed, approximately 94% are singletons. The sequencing used tumor tissue, collected from a patient who underwent chemoradiotherapy. The TCR sequence derives from a human donor with HPV-associated anogenital cancer. V and J are TRBV6-6 and TRBJ2-3; D call uncertain. The CDR3 nucleotides are TGTGCCAGCAGTTACGACAGCACAGATACGCAGTATTTT. Translated: CASSYDSTDTQYF.